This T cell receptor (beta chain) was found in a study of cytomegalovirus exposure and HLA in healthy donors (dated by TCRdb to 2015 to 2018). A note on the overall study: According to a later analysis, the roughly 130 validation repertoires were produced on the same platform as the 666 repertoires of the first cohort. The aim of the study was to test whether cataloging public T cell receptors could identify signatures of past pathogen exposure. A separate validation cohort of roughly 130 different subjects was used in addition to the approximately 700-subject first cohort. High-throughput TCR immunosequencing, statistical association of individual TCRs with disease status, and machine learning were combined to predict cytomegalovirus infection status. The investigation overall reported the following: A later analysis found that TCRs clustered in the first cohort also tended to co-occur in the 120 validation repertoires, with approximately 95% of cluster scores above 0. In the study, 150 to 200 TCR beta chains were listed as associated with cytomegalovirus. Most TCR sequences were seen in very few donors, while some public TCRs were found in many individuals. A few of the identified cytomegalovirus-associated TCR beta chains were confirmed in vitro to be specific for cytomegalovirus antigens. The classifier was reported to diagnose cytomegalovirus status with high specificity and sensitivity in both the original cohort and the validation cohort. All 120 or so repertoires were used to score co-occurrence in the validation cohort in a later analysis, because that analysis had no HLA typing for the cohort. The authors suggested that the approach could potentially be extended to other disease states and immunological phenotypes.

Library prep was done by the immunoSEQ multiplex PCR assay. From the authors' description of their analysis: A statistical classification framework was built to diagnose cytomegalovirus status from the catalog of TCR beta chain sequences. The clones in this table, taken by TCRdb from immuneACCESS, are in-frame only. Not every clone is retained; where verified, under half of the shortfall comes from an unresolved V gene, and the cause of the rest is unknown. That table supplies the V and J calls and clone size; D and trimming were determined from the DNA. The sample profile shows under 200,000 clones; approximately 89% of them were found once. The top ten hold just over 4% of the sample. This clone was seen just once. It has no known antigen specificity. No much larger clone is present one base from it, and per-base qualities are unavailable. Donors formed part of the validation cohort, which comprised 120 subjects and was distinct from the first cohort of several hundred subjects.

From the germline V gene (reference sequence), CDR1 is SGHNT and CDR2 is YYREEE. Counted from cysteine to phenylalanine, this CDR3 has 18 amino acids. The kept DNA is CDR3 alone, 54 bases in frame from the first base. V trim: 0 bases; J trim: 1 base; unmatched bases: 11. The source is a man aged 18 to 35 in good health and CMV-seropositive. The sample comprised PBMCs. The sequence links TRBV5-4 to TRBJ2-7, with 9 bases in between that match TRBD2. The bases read TGTGCCAGCAGCTTGGGCCCCTCAGCGGGAGGTTTGTCCTACGAGCAGTACTTC. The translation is CASSLGPSAGGLSYEQYF. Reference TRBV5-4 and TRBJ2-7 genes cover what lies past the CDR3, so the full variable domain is ETGVTQSPTHLIKTRGQQVTLRCSSQSGHNTVSWYQQALGQGPQFIFQYYREEENGRGNFPPRFSGLQFPNYSSELNVNALELDDSALYLCASSLGPSAGGLSYEQYFGPGTRLTVT.